The 4 T cell receptor beta chains presented below share a single source sample, sequenced in a study. TCRdb re-called the RT-PCR reads with MiXCR, one entry per CDR3 protein. The data hold about 700,000 distinct CDR3 sequences, with 14% observed a single time. Sequencing was carried out using memory CD4+ T cells from blood. The source of these receptors is a female donor in good health, serving as a healthy control.

This clonotype has ten or more counts. The chain uses TRBV27 and TRBJ2-3; no firm D call. Germline V gene data show CDR1 as MNHEY and CDR2 as SMNVEV (reference sequence). The CDR3 sequence is 14 residues long. V was trimmed by 5 bases and J by 4 bases, leaving 13 bases between them. The DNA for the CDR3 is TGTGCCAGCAGTAAACCTGCTAGGGCAGATACGCAGTATTTT. It codes for CASSKPARADTQYF.

The chain has TRBV3-1 and TRBJ2-5; 9 nucleotides line up with TRBD2. Germline loops: CDR1 LGHDT, CDR2 YNNKEL (reference sequence). The CDR3 is made up of 17 amino acids. V was pared by 0 bases and J by 7 bases, with 12 bases of the junction left unmatched. CDR3 amino acids: CASSQEVGGGAPVTQYF. For the CDR3, the DNA is TGTGCCAGCAGCCAAGAGGTCGGCGGGGGGGCTCCCGTGACCCAGTACTTC.

The table lists this clonotype with a few counts. V usage is TRBV7-9 and J usage is TRBJ2-1, with D possibly matching TRBD2 (5 bases). V lost 10 bases and J 1 base, leaving 14 bases between the germline ends. CDR1 is SEHNR, CDR2 FQNEAQ, per germline (reference sequence). The CDR3 runs to 14 residues. DNA for the CDR3: TGTGCCACCCCGCGGGCGACGTCCTACAATGAGCAGTTCTTC. Translating gives CATPRATSYNEQFF.

This clonotype came up a few times. This sequence joins TRBV20-1 and TRBJ1-2, with D possibly matching TRBD1 (5 bases). CDR3 length: 13 residues. The V end lost 0 bases, the J end lost 7 bases, and 12 bases lay between the germline ends. Germline V CDR1 and CDR2: DFQATT, SNEGSKA (reference sequence). CDR3 sequence: CSAREWGIGGYTF. The CDR3 nucleotides are TGCAGTGCTAGAGAATGGGGGATAGGTGGCTACACCTTC.